Below, 6 T cell receptor beta chains from the same sample are listed, as sequenced in a study of T-cell reconstitution after alpha-beta-depleted transplantation in children. Preparation of the TCRbeta library used unique molecular identifiers. TCRdb ran MiXCR on the PCR reads and lists one entry per CDR3 protein. The data contain around 480,000 distinct CDR3 sequences, 32% of them singletons. The sequencing here drew on PBMCs from the stem cell graft donor, taken from the stem cell graft. All receptors come from a human donor who donated a stem cell graft to a child with aplastic anemia.

The chain is built from TRBV5-1 and TRBJ2-1; the D gene is possibly TRBD2 (6 bases). This CDR3 spans 17 amino acids. The germline V and J ends were trimmed by 0 bases and 1 base, with 14 bases remaining between them. Germline CDR1 and CDR2: SGHRS and YFSETQ. As DNA, the CDR3 is TGCGCCAGCAGCTTGGCCGGGGGTGCGGGTTCCTACAATGAGCAGTTCTTC. It is translated as CASSLAGGAGSYNEQFF. The complete variable domain, with remaining parts taken from reference TRBV5-1 and TRBJ2-1, reads KAGVTQTPRYLIKTRGQQVTLSCSPISGHRSVSWYQQTPGQGLQFLFEYFSETQRNKGNFPGRFSGRQFSNSRSEMNVSTLELGDSALYLCASSLAGGAGSYNEQFFGPGTRLTVL.

This clonotype was seen a few times. The rearrangement joins TRBV5-1 to TRBJ1-3; maybe TRBD1 (6 bases). Germline V gene data show CDR1 as SGHRS and CDR2 as YFSETQ. The CDR3 runs to 17 residues. V was trimmed by 1 base and J by 0 bases, leaving 14 bases between them. Here the CDR3 DNA reads TGCGCCAGCAGCTTGACGGCGGGGGCCCTCTCTGGAAACACCATATATTTT. Amino acids: CASSLTAGALSGNTIYF.

The chain has TRBV29-1 and TRBJ2-7; D is uncertain. Germline V CDR1 and CDR2: SQVTM, ANQGSEA. Trimming removed 2 bases from V and 2 bases from J, with 4 bases in between. The CDR3 is 11 amino acids. CDR3 nucleotide sequence: TGCAGCGTTGAACTAACCTACGAGCAGTACTTC. Its translation is CSVELTYEQYF.

The chain employs TRBV7-9 and TRBJ2-5, with 10 bases identical to TRBD2. Germline V gene sequence: CDR1 SEHNR, CDR2 FQNEAQ (reference sequence). This CDR3 region has 16 residues. Unmatched junction bases numbered 4, after V lost 2 bases and J lost 1 base. This CDR3 is CASSLPAGGPQETQYF. DNA for the CDR3: TGTGCCAGCAGCTTACCAGCGGGAGGGCCCCAAGAGACCCAGTACTTC.

The rearrangement joins TRBV4-3 to TRBJ2-1; TRBD2 matches 13 bases. J gave up 0 bases and V 1 base, and 6 bases lay outside the gene matches. The CDR3 has 19 amino acids. Per germline, CDR1 LGHNA and CDR2 YSLEER. In DNA form, the CDR3 reads TGCGCCAGCAGCCAAGGAAGGACTAGCGGGAGCTTCTCCTACAATGAGCAGTTCTTC. Translated, it gives CASSQGRTSGSFSYNEQFF.

This clonotype was detected only a few times. The chain uses TRBV29-1 and TRBJ1-2, with D possibly TRBD1 on 5 matching bases. Trimming took off 5 bases at V and 8 bases at J, with 18 bases between the two ends. Germline-derived CDR1 and CDR2 are SQVTM and ANQGSEA. The CDR3 extends over 13 amino acids. This chain's CDR3 is CSVSEGPGRGYTF. In nucleotides, the CDR3 is TGCAGCGTTTCCGAAGGACCAGGGAGGGGCTACACCTTC.